The entry below describes one T cell receptor beta chain. This record belongs to a study of T cell changes during pregnancy in multiple sclerosis. Assay: immunoSEQ multiplex PCR; the TCRdb copy retains only in-frame clones and omits some. The sample holds some 130,000 clones, roughly 95% seen once. There are 16 residues in the CDR3. The germline CDR1 and CDR2 sequences are MDHEN and SYDVKM. With V trimmed by 5 bases and J by 0 bases, 6 bases remained unmatched. The chain couples TRBV28 to TRBJ1-5, with TRBD1 identical over 8 bases. The sequenced sample was peripheral blood, obtained after pregnancy. This receptor was obtained from a female donor with multiple sclerosis, enrolled in a pregnancy study. CDR3 amino acids: CASSPDRDYSNQPQHF. In DNA, the CDR3 is TGTGCCAGCAGTCCGGACAGGGATTATAGCAATCAGCCCCAGCATTTT.